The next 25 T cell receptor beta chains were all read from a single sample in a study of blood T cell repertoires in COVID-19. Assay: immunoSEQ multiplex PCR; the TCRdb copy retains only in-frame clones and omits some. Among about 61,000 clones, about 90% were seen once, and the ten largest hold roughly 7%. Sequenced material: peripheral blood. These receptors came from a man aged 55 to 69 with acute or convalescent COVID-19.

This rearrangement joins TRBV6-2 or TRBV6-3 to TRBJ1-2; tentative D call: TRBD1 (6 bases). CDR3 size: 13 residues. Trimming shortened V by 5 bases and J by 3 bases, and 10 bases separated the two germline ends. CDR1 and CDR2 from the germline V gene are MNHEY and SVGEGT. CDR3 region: CASSVSGDYGYTF. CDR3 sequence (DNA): TGTGCCAGCAGTGTCTCAGGGGACTATGGCTACACCTTC.

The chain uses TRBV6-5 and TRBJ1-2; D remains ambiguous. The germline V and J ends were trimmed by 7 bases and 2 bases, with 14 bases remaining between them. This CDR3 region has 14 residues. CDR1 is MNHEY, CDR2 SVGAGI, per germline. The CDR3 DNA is TGTGCCAGCACCGTTAATCGGGTGAACTATGGCTACACCTTC. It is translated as CASTVNRVNYGYTF.

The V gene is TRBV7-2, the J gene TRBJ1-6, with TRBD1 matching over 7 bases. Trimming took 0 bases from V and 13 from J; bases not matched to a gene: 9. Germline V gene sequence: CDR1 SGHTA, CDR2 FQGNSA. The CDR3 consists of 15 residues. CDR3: CASSLARTGSSPLHF. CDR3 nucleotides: TGTGCCAGCAGCTTAGCTCGGACAGGTAGTTCCCCCCTCCACTTT.

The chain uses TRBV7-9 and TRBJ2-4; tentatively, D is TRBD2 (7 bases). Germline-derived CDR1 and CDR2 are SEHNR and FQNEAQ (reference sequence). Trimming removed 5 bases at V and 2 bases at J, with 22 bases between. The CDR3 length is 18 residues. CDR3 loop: CASSPGDGRPLSKNIQYF. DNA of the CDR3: TGTGCCAGCAGCCCAGGGGACGGGAGGCCTCTATCCAAAAACATTCAGTACTTC.

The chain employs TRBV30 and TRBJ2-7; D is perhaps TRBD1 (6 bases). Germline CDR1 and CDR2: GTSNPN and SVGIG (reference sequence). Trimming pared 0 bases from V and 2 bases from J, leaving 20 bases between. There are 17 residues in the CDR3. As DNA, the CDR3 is TGTGCCTGGAGTGTACAGATGGTTGAGGGGGTACCCTACGAGCAGTACTTC. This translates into CAWSVQMVEGVPYEQYF. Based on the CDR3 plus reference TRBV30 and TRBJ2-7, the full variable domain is SQTIHQWPATLVQPVGSPLSLECTVEGTSNPNLYWYRQAAGRGLQLLFYSVGIGQISSEVPQNLSASRPQDRQFILSSKKLLLSDSGFYLCAWSVQMVEGVPYEQYFGPGTRLTVT.

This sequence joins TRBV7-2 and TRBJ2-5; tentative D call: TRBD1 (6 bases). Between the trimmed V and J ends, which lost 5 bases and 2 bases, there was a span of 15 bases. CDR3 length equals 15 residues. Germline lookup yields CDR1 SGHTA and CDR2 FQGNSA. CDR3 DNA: TGTGCCAGCAGCAAGCAAGGGGGAACTCAAGAGACCCAGTACTTC. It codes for CASSKQGGTQETQYF.

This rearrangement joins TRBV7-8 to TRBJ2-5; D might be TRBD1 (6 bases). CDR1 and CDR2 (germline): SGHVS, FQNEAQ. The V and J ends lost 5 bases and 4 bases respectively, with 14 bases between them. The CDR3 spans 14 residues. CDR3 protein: CASSPRGKGETQYF. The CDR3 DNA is TGTGCCAGCAGCCCCAGGGGAAAGGGAGAGACCCAGTACTTC.

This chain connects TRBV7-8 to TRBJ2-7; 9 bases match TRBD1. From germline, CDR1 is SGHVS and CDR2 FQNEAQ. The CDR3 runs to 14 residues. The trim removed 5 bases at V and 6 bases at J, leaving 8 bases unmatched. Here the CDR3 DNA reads TGTGCCAGCAGCGTGCGGGACAGGGACTCCGAGCAGTACTTC. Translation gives CASSVRDRDSEQYF.

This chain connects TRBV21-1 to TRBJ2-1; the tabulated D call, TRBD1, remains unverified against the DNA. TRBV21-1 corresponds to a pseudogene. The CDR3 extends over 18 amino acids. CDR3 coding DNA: TGTGCCAGCAGACTCCCCCTTCTGGGACACCAAAACCTGAATGAGCAGTTCTTC. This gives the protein CASRLPLLGHQNLNEQFF.

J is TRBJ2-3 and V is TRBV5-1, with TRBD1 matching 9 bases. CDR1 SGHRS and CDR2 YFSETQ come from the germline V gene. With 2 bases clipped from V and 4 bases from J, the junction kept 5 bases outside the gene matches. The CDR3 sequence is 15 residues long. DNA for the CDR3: TGCGCCAGCAGCTTTGGGACAGGGATTGCAGATACGCAGTATTTT. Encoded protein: CASSFGTGIADTQYF.

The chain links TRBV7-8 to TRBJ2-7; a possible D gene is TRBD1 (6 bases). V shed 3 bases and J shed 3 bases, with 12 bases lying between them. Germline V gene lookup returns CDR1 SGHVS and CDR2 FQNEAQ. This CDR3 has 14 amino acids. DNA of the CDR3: TGTGCCAGCAGCTTGGGGACAATGAACTACGAGCAGTACTTC. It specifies CASSLGTMNYEQYF.

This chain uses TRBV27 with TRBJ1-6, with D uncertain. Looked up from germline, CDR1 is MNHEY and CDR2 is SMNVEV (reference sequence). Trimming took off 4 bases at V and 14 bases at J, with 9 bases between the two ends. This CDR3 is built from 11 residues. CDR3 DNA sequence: TGTGCCAGCAGTTCCTATTTGGCCCTCCACTTT. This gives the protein CASSSYLALHF.

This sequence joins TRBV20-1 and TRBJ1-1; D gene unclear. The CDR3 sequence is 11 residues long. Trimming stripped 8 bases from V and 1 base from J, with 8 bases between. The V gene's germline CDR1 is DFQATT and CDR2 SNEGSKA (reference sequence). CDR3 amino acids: CSPRQNTEAFF. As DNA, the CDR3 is TGCAGTCCGAGACAGAACACTGAAGCTTTCTTT.

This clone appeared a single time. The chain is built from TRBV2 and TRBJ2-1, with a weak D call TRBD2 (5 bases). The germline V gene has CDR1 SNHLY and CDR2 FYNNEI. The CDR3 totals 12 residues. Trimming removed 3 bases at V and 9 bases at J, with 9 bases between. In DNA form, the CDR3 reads TGTGCCAGCAGTGATTCTGCGGGTGAGCAGTTCTTC. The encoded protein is CASSDSAGEQFF. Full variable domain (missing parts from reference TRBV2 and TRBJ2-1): EPEVTQTPSHQVTQMGQEVILRCVPISNHLYFYWYRQILGQKVEFLVSFYNNEISEKSEIFDDQFSVERPDGSNFTLKIRSTKLEDSAMYFCASSDSAGEQFFGPGTRLTVL.

The CDR3 coding sequence is TGTGCCAGCAGTTTGGGCATAACTGGAAACACCATATATTTT. Translating gives CASSLGITGNTIYF. This rearrangement joins TRBV28 to TRBJ1-3, with no clear D. Germline V CDR1 and CDR2: MDHEN, SYDVKM. V dropped 3 bases and J dropped 2 bases, with 8 bases sitting between them. The CDR3 runs 14 residues.

In DNA, the CDR3 is TGTGCCATCAGTGGAGCGGGGGGGTCCACCTACGAGCAGTACTTC. Protein: CAISGAGGSTYEQYF. The chain uses TRBV10-3 and TRBJ2-7, with TRBD2 matching 10 bases. CDR1 ENHRY and CDR2 SYGVKD come from the germline V gene. After removal of 4 bases from V and 2 bases from J, the junction contained 5 bases not matched to a gene. The CDR3 extends over 15 amino acids.

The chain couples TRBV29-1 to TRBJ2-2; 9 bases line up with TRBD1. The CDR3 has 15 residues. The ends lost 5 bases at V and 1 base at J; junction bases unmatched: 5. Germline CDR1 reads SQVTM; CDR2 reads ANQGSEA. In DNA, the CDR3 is TGCAGCGTTACAGGGGGCGCTGGGAACACCGGGGAGCTGTTTTTT. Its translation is CSVTGGAGNTGELFF.

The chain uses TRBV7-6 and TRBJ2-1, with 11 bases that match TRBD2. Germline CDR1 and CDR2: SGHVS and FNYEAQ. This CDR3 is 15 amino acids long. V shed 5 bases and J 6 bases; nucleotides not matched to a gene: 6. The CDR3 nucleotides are TGTGCCAGCAGCCTTCTAGCGGGGGGTGTCAATGAGCAGTTCTTC. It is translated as CASSLLAGGVNEQFF.

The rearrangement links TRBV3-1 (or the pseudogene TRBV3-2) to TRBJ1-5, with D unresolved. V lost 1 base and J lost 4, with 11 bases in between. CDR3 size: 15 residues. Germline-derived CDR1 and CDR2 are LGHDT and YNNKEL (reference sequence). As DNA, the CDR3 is TGTGCCAGCAGCCAAGGGGTCCAGGCAAATCAGCCCCAGCATTTT. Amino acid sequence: CASSQGVQANQPQHF.

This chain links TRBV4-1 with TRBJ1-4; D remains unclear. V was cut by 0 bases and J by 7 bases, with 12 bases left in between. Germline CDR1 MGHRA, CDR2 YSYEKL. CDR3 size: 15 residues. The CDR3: CASSQDSKYSEKLFF. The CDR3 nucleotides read TGCGCCAGCAGCCAAGATTCGAAATACAGTGAAAAACTGTTTTTT.

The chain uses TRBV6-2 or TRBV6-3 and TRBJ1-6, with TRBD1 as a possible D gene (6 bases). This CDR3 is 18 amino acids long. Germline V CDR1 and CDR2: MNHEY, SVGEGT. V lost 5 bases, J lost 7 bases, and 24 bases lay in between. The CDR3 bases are TGTGCCAGCAGTCTAAGAAAGGCAGGGGAAGCGAAAAATTCACCCCTCCACTTT. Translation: CASSLRKAGEAKNSPLHF.

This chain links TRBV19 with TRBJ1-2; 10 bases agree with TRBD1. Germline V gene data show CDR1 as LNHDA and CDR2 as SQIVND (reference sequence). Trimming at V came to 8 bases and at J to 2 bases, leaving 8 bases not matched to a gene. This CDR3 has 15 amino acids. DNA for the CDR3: TGTGCCAGTCAAGACAGGGGGCGAAAGAACTATGGCTACACCTTC. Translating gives CASQDRGRKNYGYTF.

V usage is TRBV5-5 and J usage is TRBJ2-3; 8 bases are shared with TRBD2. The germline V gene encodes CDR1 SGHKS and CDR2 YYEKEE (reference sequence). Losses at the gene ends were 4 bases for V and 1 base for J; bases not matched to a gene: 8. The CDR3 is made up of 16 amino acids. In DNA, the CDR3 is TGTGCCAGCAGCCCCCGTACGGGGGGGGGCACAGATACGCAGTATTTT. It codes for CASSPRTGGGTDTQYF.

The CDR3 is CASSQDTVAGSLKSEQFF. The CDR3 DNA reads TGCGCCAGCAGCCAAGATACGGTGGCGGGGAGTCTTAAAAGTGAGCAGTTCTTC. This chain joins TRBV4-3 and TRBJ2-1, with D possibly TRBD2 on 6 matching bases. Trimming shortened V by 0 bases and J by 9 bases, and 24 bases separated the two germline ends. This CDR3 contains 18 residues. Germline CDR1 reads LGHNA; CDR2 reads YSLEER.

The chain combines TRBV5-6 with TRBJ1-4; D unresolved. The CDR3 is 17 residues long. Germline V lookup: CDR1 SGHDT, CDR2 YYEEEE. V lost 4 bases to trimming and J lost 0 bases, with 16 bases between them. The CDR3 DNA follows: TGTGCCAGCAGCCGGCGGATTGAGGGTGCAACTAATGAAAAACTGTTTTTT. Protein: CASSRRIEGATNEKLFF.